This T cell receptor beta chain is from a study of T-cell reconstitution after alpha-beta-depleted transplantation in children. General study findings and limits: Recipient T cells and thymic progenitors that survived were the source of the high TCRbeta diversity seen at day 60 in some patients. Newly made T cells mostly supplied T-cell counts and diversity one year after transplant. It was reported that alpha-beta T cells came from several hundred expanded graft clones (about two months after transplant).

This CDR3 comprises 16 residues. CDR1 is SEHNR and CDR2 is FQNEAQ in the germline V gene (reference sequence). V lost 8 bases and J lost 0, with 16 bases in between. This clonotype turned up a few times. Its cognate antigen is unknown. Using unique molecular identifiers, the investigators prepared the TCRbeta library. TCRdb reprocessed the PCR reads with MiXCR, giving one entry per CDR3 protein. Here the sample spans 440,000 or so distinct CDR3 sequences, roughly 44% being singletons. This rearrangement joins TRBV7-9 to TRBJ2-2, with D perhaps TRBD1 (6 bases). The material was PBMCs, obtained before TCRalphabeta/CD19-depleted stem cell transplant. The source is a girl between 2 and 10 years old with aplastic anemia, due to receive a stem cell transplant. The DNA of the CDR3 is TGTGCCAGCCTCAGGGGTAAGGCGGCGAACACCGGGGAGCTGTTTTTT. This translates into CASLRGKAANTGELFF.